This record concerns one TCR beta chain sequence. Its antigen is currently not known. Base qualities are not provided; no much larger clone lies one nucleotide away. CDR1 SEHNR and CDR2 FQNEAQ are derived from the germline V gene (reference sequence). The CDR3 holds 16 amino acids from the cysteine to the phenylalanine. The retained sequence is limited to the CDR3, 48 bases, with the frame set at the first base. V loses 5 bases at its end and J loses 6 bases; junction bases beyond the gene matches: 12. These data are taken from a study of blood T cell repertoires in COVID-19 (TCRdb year 2020). Concerning the study at large: Samples covering the acute and convalescent phases of COVID-19 were provided by collaborators in the United States, Italy and Spain. Nearly every sample came with metadata listing a de-identified subject ID, COVID-19 status, age in years and sex. The repertoires were released in a freely available public database meant as a resource for research on the immune response to SARS-CoV-2. The samples were drawn from two sources: the first 160 participants of the ongoing ImmuneRACE study, and over 950 subjects contributed by 6 global collaborators. Where available, HLA class I and class II types were obtained from metadata supplied by the sample provider rather than from assay-based typing. The dataset comprised deeply sampled blood TCRbeta repertoires from subjects exposed to, actively infected with, or recovered from COVID-19. The material from the prospective study consisted of cDNA or gDNA derived from T cells, B-cell-depleted T cells, or PBMCs. The study at large found these results: The quantity of clinical and demographic metadata differed by source and by participant and was supplied without curation.

TCRbeta CDR3 regions were amplified from genomic DNA using the immunoSEQ Assay, a bias-controlled multiplex PCR. The study's processing was this. The number of nucleated cells in each sample was estimated by amplification of reference gene primers within the assay. To quantify the absolute abundance of each unique TCRbeta CDR3 rearrangement, sequence reads were collapsed and filtered. For each sample, productive Simpson clonality was calculated by taking the square root of Simpson's diversity index across productive rearrangements. Imported from immuneACCESS, the table was reduced by TCRdb to in-frame sequences with V and J called. These copies leave out some clones; in studies compared against another copy, an unresolved V gene accounts for under half, and the cause of the remainder is not known. V, J and clone size are taken as reported in that table, and D and trimming were inferred from the DNA itself. The sample table contains about 82,000 clones; only one count was recorded for around 83% of them. The ten largest clonotypes hold around 15% of the sample.

Each collaborating institution followed its own protocols to collect whole blood in K2EDTA tubes. Collaborator samples were shipped for TCRbeta analysis as frozen whole blood, isolated PBMCs, or DNA extracted from either sample type. This TCR derives from a woman in her fifties or sixties with acute or convalescent COVID-19. In this chain, TRBV7-9 is recombined with TRBJ1-4, and 7 junctional nucleotides match TRBD1. Sequenced input: peripheral blood. Read as DNA, the sequence is TGTGCCAGCAGCCGACACTCCAGGGGGGAGGATGAAAAACTGTTTTTT. This encodes CASSRHSRGEDEKLFF.